Presented here are 11 T cell receptor beta chains from one specimen sequenced in a study of T cells in women clearing cervical HPV infection. Some clones are missing from TCRdb's copy, which holds only in-frame ones; the method was immunoSEQ multiplex PCR. This repertoire includes about 28,000 clones. Sequencing was performed on blood buffy coat. The origin of the receptors is a woman aged 18-70 years with a cervical HPV16 infection that either progressed to CIN3+ or cleared (not recorded which).

The sequenced part of the CDR3 DNA is TGTGCCAGCAGCCCCCGGACAGGCTATAATTCACCA. Its protein product is CASSPRTGYNSP. The CDR3 as a whole reads CASSPRTGYNSPLFF. This rearrangement joins TRBV7-2 to TRBJ1-4; 7 bases match TRBD1. The CDR3 end falls 3 residues outside the read, so it is completed with the germline J gene. The CDR3 has 15 residues. Per the germline V gene, CDR1 is SGHTA and CDR2 is FQGNSA. Together with reference TRBV7-2 and TRBJ1-4, the CDR3 gives the full variable domain: GAGVSQSPSNKVTEKGKDVELRCDPISGHTALYWYRQSLGQGLEFLIYFQGNSAPDKSGLPSDRFSAERTGGSVSTLTIQRTQQEDSAVYLCASSPRTGYNSPLFFGSGTQLSVL.

Details on this clone: The read terminates 3 residues ahead of where the CDR3 ends, so the germline J gene completes it. This chain links TRBV23-1 with TRBJ2-4; D is perhaps TRBD2 (6 bases). TRBV23-1 is given ORF status, its function remaining uncertain. V lost 4 bases to trimming and J lost 4 bases, with 17 bases between them. The CDR3 sequence is 16 residues long. This CDR3 is CASSRHGTPKKNIQYF. The covered CDR3 bases are TGCGCCAGCAGTCGCCACGGGACTCCGAAGAAAAACATT.

As concerns this clone: The CDR3 goes on 3 residues after the read ends, and that part is filled in from the germline J gene. This CDR3 is also generated by other DNA sequences in the sample. This chain uses TRBV18 with TRBJ1-3; possibly TRBD1 for D (5 bases). V dropped 2 bases and J dropped 0 bases, with 26 bases sitting between them. The germline gives CDR1 KGHSH, CDR2 LQKENI. CDR3 size: 21 residues. The CDR3 sequence: CASSPTRHSYRWGSSGNTIYF. CDR3 bases read: TGTGCCAGCTCACCAACTCGACATTCGTACAGGTGGGGTAGCTCTGGAAACACC.

About this clone: The read finishes 3 residues shy of the CDR3 end, and the germline J gene is used to complete it. This chain uses TRBV18 with TRBJ2-4; TRBD2 is a possible D gene (5 bases). Germline assignment: CDR1 KGHSH and CDR2 LQKENI. CDR3 length equals 15 residues. The CDR3 here is CASSPDGGAGSSQYF. The part of the CDR3 DNA that was read is TGTGCCAGCTCACCAGACGGAGGTGCCGGGTCGAGT. Complete variable domain (other parts from reference TRBV18 and TRBJ2-4): NAGVMQNPRHLVRRRGQEARLRCSPMKGHSHVYWYRQLPEEGLKFMVYLQKENIIDESGMPKERFSAEFPKEGPSILRIQQVVRGDSAAYFCASSPDGGAGSSQYFGAGTRLSVL.

A remark on this clone: The DNA ends 3 residues before the CDR3 does, and the rest of the CDR3 is filled in from the germline J gene. This chain joins TRBV3-1 (or the pseudogene TRBV3-2) and TRBJ2-4; D call uncertain. Germline V gives CDR1 LGHDT, CDR2 YNNKEL (reference sequence). The CDR3 sequence is 13 residues long. Trimming removed 4 bases from V and 0 bases from J, with 4 bases in between. The part of the CDR3 DNA that was read is TGTGCCAGCAGCCCTCTAGCCAAAAACATT. This codes for CASSPLAKNI. The CDR3, in full, reads CASSPLAKNIQYF.

Of note for this clone: With the read ending 3 residues before the CDR3 end, the germline J gene is used to fill in that end. This rearrangement joins TRBV20-1 to TRBJ1-4; TRBD1 might be the D (5 bases). Trimming pared 1 base from V and 8 bases from J, leaving 14 bases between. The CDR3 runs 14 residues. In germline, CDR1 is DFQATT, CDR2 SNEGSKA (reference sequence). CDR3 sequence: CSARGSGFLEKLFF. The CDR3 bases that were read are TGCAGTGCTAGAGGGTCAGGGTTTCTAGAAAAA.

Comments on this clone: Read data end 3 residues before the CDR3 end; the end is taken from the germline J gene. V and J are TRBV7-9 and TRBJ1-4, with a tentative D call TRBD1 (5 bases). Trimming left V 8 bases short and J 4 bases short, with 11 bases between. The length of the CDR3 is 13 residues. Germline CDR1 and CDR2: SEHNR and FQNEAQ (reference sequence). The CDR3 sequence is CASPGGGNEKLFF. CDR3 DNA (partial): TGTGCCAGCCCCGGGGGAGGTAATGAAAAA. Full variable domain (missing parts from reference TRBV7-9 and TRBJ1-4): DTGVSQNPRHKITKRGQNVTFRCDPISEHNRLYWYRQTLGQGPEFLTYFQNEAQLEKSRLLSDRFSAERPKGSFSTLEIQRTEQGDSAMYLCASPGGGNEKLFFGSGTQLSVL.

Details on this clone: From the germline J gene comes the end of the CDR3, since the read stops 3 residues before it. The genes are TRBV2 and TRBJ2-1; 10 nucleotides align to TRBD2. The trim removed 3 bases at V and 8 bases at J, leaving 7 bases unmatched. The CDR3 has 15 residues. Germline V gene sequence: CDR1 SNHLY, CDR2 FYNNEI. The CDR3 protein is CASSDGLAGADEQFF. The sequenced part of the CDR3 DNA is TGTGCCAGCAGTGACGGGCTAGCGGGAGCTGATGAG.

About this clone itself: The sequence runs out 3 residues before the end of the CDR3; the remainder is reconstructed from the germline J gene. The genes are TRBV5-4 and TRBJ1-2; TRBD1 might be the D (5 bases). Germline CDR1 reads SGHNT; CDR2 reads YYREEE (reference sequence). The CDR3 loop spans 15 amino acids. The ends were cut back, 1 base at V and 3 bases at J, with 13 bases in the middle. CDR3 bases read: TGTGCCAGCAGCTTGTGGCAGGGAGGGGACTATGGC. As protein: CASSLWQGGDYG. The complete CDR3 sequence is CASSLWQGGDYGYTF.

On this clone itself: The DNA ends 3 residues before the CDR3 does, and the rest of the CDR3 is filled in from the germline J gene. The gene calls are TRBV5-4 and TRBJ1-2; D remains ambiguous. The CDR3 sequence is 14 residues long. Germline V gene sequence: CDR1 SGHNT, CDR2 YYREEE (reference sequence). Trimming removed 3 bases at V and 1 base at J, with 10 bases between. CDR3 sequence reads: CASSSDSYNYGYTF. The sequenced CDR3 bases are TGTGCCAGCAGCTCGGACTCTTATAACTATGGC.

Of note for this clone: The read halts 3 residues ahead of the CDR3 end, with the missing end drawn from the germline J gene. Other DNA sequences in the same sample also yield this CDR3. The chain couples TRBV7-6 to TRBJ1-4; TRBD1 matches at 10 bases. J was trimmed by 7 bases and V by 5 bases; bases with no gene match: 13. The CDR3 totals 17 residues. Looked up from germline, CDR1 is SGHVS and CDR2 is FNYEAQ. Here the CDR3 reads CASSQNRRTGGSEKLFF. The sequenced CDR3 bases are TGTGCCAGCAGCCAAAACCGCCGGACAGGGGGTAGTGAAAAA.